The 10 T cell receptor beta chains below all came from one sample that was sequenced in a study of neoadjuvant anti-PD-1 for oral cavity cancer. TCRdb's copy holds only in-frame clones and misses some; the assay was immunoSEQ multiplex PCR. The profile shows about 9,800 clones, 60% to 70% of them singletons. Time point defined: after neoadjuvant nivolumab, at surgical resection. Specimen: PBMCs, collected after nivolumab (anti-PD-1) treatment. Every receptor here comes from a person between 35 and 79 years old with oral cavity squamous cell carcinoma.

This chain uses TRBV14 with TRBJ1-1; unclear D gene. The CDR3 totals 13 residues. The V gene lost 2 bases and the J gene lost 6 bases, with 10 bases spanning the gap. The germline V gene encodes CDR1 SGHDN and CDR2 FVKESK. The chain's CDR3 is CASSQIYEAEAFF. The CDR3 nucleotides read TGTGCCAGCAGCCAAATCTACGAGGCTGAAGCTTTCTTT.

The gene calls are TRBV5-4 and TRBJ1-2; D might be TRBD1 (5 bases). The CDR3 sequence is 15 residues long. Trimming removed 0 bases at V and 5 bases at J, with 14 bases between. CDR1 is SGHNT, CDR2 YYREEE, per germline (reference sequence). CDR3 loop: CASSLVGGTRYGYTF. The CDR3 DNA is TGTGCCAGCAGCTTGGTTGGGGGGACGCGGTATGGCTACACCTTC.

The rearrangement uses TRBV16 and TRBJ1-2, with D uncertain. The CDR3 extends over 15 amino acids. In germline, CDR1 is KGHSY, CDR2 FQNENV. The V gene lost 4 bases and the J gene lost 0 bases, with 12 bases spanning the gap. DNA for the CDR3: TGTGCCAGCAGCCCTACCATCGGGGCTAACTATGGCTACACCTTC. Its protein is CASSPTIGANYGYTF.

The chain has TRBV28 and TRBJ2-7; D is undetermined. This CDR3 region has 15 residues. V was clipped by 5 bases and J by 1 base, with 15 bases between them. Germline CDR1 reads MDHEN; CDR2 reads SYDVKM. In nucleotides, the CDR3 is TGTGCCAGCAGTCTCGACACTGGTCGGTCCTACGAGCAGTACTTC. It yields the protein CASSLDTGRSYEQYF.

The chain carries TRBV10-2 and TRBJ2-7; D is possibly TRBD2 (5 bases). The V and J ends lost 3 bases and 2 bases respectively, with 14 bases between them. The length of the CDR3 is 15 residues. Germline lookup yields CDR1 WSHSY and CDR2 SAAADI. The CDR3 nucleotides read TGCGCCAGCAGTGAAAGGGCCGACGGGGCCTACGAGCAGTACTTC. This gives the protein CASSERADGAYEQYF.

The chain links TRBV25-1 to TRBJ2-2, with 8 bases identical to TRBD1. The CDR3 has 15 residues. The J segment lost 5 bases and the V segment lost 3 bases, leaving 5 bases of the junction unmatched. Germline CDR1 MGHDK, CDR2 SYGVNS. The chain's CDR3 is CASSDFRTGTGELFF. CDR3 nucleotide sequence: TGTGCCAGCAGTGATTTTCGGACAGGGACCGGGGAGCTGTTTTTT.

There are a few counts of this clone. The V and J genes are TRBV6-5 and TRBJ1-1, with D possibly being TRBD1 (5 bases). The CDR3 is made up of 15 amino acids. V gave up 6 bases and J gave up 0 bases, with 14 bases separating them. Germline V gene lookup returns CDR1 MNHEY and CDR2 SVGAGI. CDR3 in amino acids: CASRKPDILNTEAFF. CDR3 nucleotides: TGTGCCAGCAGAAAACCGGACATATTGAACACTGAAGCTTTCTTT.

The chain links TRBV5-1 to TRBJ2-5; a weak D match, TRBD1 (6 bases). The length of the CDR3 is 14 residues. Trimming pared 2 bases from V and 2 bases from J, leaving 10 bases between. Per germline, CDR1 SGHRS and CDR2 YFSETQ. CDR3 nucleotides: TGCGCCAGCAGCTTCCCGGACAGACAAGAGACCCAGTACTTC. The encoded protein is CASSFPDRQETQYF.

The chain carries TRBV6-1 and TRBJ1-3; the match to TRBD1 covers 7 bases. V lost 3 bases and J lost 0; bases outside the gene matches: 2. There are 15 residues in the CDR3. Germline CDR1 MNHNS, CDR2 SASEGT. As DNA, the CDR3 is TGTGCCAGCAGTGACACAGGGGACTCTGGAAACACCATATATTTT. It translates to CASSDTGDSGNTIYF.

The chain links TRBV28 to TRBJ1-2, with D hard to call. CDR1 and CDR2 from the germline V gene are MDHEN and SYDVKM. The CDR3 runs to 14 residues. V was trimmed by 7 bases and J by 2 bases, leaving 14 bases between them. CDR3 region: CASTVSPSNYGYTF. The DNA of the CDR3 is TGTGCCAGCACCGTCAGCCCGTCAAACTATGGCTACACCTTC.